The rows below give T cell receptor beta chains drawn from one sample of a study of blood T cell repertoires in COVID-19. Libraries were prepared by immunoSEQ multiplex PCR; TCRdb keeps only in-frame clonotypes and omits some of them. Seen here are around 170,000 clones, 86% observed once, and the top ten hold 7% to 10%. Sequencing input: PBMCs or T cells enriched from blood (not recorded which). All receptors come from a woman in her twenties or thirties who had recovered from COVID-19. The CDR3 runs from the conserved cysteine through the conserved F or W. A D gene is named only where the DNA matches it firmly. A clone size is listed for some rows: how often the clone was seen (once, few, many), or a class if it is expanded.

D: TRBD2
size: NA
V: TRBV10-3
J: TRBJ2-4
DNA: TGTGCCATCTCGGCGGGAGGGCAGGGAAACATTCAGTACTTC
CDR3: CAISAGGQGNIQYF

D: NA
size: NA
V: TRBV21-1
J: TRBJ2-4
DNA: TGTGCCAGTAATGGGGTGAATAGCGGGTATAAAAACATTCAGTACTTC
CDR3: CASNGVNSGYKNIQYF

D: NA
size: NA
V: TRBV9
J: TRBJ2-3
DNA: TGTGCCAGCACCCCAACTACCCAGACAGATACGCAGTATTTT
CDR3: CASTPTTQTDTQYF

D: TRBD1
size: NA
V: TRBV15
J: TRBJ2-3
DNA: TGTGCCACCAGCACAAGTCAGGGGGCAGATACGCAGTATTTT
CDR3: CATSTSQGADTQYF

D: NA
size: NA
V: TRBV6-6
J: TRBJ2-7
DNA: TGTGCCAGCAGTTACTCGTACACGTACGAGCAGTACTTC
CDR3: CASSYSYTYEQYF

D: NA
size: once
V: TRBV3-1/TRBV3-2
J: TRBJ1-2
DNA: TGTGCCAGCACGAACAACAACCTTAACTATGGCTACACCTTC
CDR3: CASTNNNLNYGYTF

D: TRBD2
size: NA
V: TRBV29-1
J: TRBJ2-1
DNA: TGCAGCGGGGGACTAGCGGGAGTCCATGAGCAGTTCTTC
CDR3: CSGGLAGVHEQFF

D: TRBD2
size: NA
V: TRBV7-9
J: TRBJ2-1
DNA: TGTGCCAGCAGACCGACTAGCGGGGACTACAATGAGCAGTTCTTC
CDR3: CASRPTSGDYNEQFF

D: NA
size: NA
V: TRBV28
J: TRBJ1-1
DNA: TGTGCCAGCAGTTTATATGGCGGAATGGAAGCTTTCTTT
CDR3: CASSLYGGMEAFF

D: NA
size: once
V: TRBV2
J: TRBJ1-1
DNA: TGTGCCAGCAGCGGGGGGAGTGCTGAAGCTTTCTTT
CDR3: CASSGGSAEAFF

D: NA
size: NA
V: TRBV12-3/TRBV12-4
J: TRBJ2-3
DNA: TGTGCCAGCAGCGGGAACACAGATACGCAGTATTTT
CDR3: CASSGNTDTQYF

D: TRBD2
size: NA
V: TRBV6-4
J: TRBJ2-1
DNA: TGTGCCAGCAGTGACTCGGCTAGCGGGGGGAACAATGAGCAGTTCTTC
CDR3: CASSDSASGGNNEQFF

D: TRBD1
size: NA
V: TRBV5-1
J: TRBJ1-1
DNA: TGCGCCAGCAGCACCGGACAGGGAAACACTGAAGCTTTCTTT
CDR3: CASSTGQGNTEAFF

D: NA
size: NA
V: TRBV10-3
J: TRBJ2-1
DNA: TGTGCCATCAGTGAGTCGACTGCAGTCAATGAGCAGTTCTTC
CDR3: CAISESTAVNEQFF

D: NA
size: NA
V: TRBV11-3
J: TRBJ2-7
DNA: TGTGCCAGCAGCACAGGACAGACCTACGAGCAGTACTTC
CDR3: CASSTGQTYEQYF

D: NA
size: NA
V: TRBV7-9
J: TRBJ2-7
DNA: TGTGCCAGCAGCTTAGAGGGTAGCGGCCCCTACGAGCAGTACTTC
CDR3: CASSLEGSGPYEQYF

D: NA
size: NA
V: TRBV4-1
J: TRBJ1-5
DNA: TGCGCCAGCAGCCAAGGACAGCCACTTGGCAATCAGCCCCAGCATTTT
CDR3: CASSQGQPLGNQPQHF

D: TRBD2
size: NA
V: TRBV10-3
J: TRBJ2-1
DNA: TGTGCCATCGGGCGGTTGGGCGGGAGCGTGAACAATGAGCAGTTCTTC
CDR3: CAIGRLGGSVNNEQFF

D: TRBD1
size: NA
V: TRBV2
J: TRBJ1-2
DNA: TGTGCCAGCGCCGCGACAGGGGTCTATGGCTACACCTTC
CDR3: CASAATGVYGYTF

D: NA
size: NA
V: TRBV24-1
J: TRBJ1-1
DNA: TGTGCCACCAGTGATGGCACAGATGAAGCTTTCTTT
CDR3: CATSDGTDEAFF

D: NA
size: NA
V: TRBV6-5
J: TRBJ2-2
DNA: TGTGCCAGCAGTTACTTCTACACCGGGGAGCTGTTTTTT
CDR3: CASSYFYTGELFF

D: TRBD2
size: NA
V: TRBV6-5
J: TRBJ2-3
DNA: TGTGCCAGCAGTAAGCGGGACCAACCCACAGATACGCAGTATTTT
CDR3: CASSKRDQPTDTQYF